Below are 21 T cell receptor beta chains sequenced from a single sample in a study of sequential checkpoint blockade in melanoma. The sample's treatment: randomized to nivolumab then ipilimumab (arm A) or the reverse (arm B). Method: immunoSEQ multiplex PCR; TCRdb's copy keeps in-frame clones and lacks some. The sample yields 34,000 or so clones, roughly 84% seen once. Sequencing was performed on CD8+ T cells sorted from blood (inferred from file names), taken from a patient given nivolumab and ipilimumab in sequence. Receptor source: a human donor with melanoma.

This sequence joins TRBV29-1 and TRBJ2-7, with 9 bases aligning to TRBD2. Germline CDR1 and CDR2: SQVTM and ANQGSEA. The CDR3 loop spans 12 amino acids. V trimming: 4 bases; J trimming: 3 bases; junction bases outside the gene matches: 1. CDR3 region: CSVGLAVYEQYF. The CDR3 DNA is TGCAGCGTTGGACTAGCGGTCTACGAGCAGTACTTC.

The gene calls are TRBV4-1 and TRBJ1-2; the D gene is possibly TRBD1 (6 bases). The CDR3 extends over 16 amino acids. In germline, CDR1 is MGHRA, CDR2 YSYEKL. Trimming took off 1 base at V and 4 bases at J, with 16 bases between the two ends. The CDR3: CASSQVMQGWIYGYTF. CDR3 bases: TGCGCCAGCAGCCAAGTTATGCAGGGGTGGATCTATGGCTACACCTTC.

The chain recombines TRBV28 with TRBJ1-4; the D gene is possibly TRBD1 (5 bases). The CDR3 length is 16 residues. Looked up from germline, CDR1 is MDHEN and CDR2 is SYDVKM. V dropped 3 bases and J dropped 4 bases, with 15 bases sitting between them. This CDR3 is CASSFPGEGRNEKLFF. In nucleotides, the CDR3 is TGTGCCAGCAGTTTTCCTGGGGAGGGACGTAATGAAAAACTGTTTTTT.

This clone was picked up one time. The genes are TRBV4-3 and TRBJ1-6; D may be TRBD1 (5 bases). In germline, CDR1 is LGHNA, CDR2 YSLEER. This CDR3 has 15 amino acids. The V and J ends lost 3 bases and 2 bases respectively, with 8 bases between them. CDR3 in amino acids: CASSQLTAYNSPLHF. DNA for the CDR3: TGCGCCAGCAGCCAGCTGACAGCCTATAATTCACCCCTCCACTTT.

CDR3 sequence (DNA): TGTGCCAGCAGTGGACAGGGGGCGAACATGAACACTGAAGCTTTCTTT. Protein product: CASSGQGANMNTEAFF. This chain connects TRBV2 to TRBJ1-1; 10 positions match TRBD1. V was clipped by 4 bases and J by 0 bases; unmatched bases: 5. This CDR3 is built from 16 residues. The germline V gene encodes CDR1 SNHLY and CDR2 FYNNEI.

The V call is TRBV7-9, the J call TRBJ2-1; D is ambiguous. V shed 5 bases and J shed 6 bases, with 11 bases lying between them. This CDR3 is 13 amino acids long. The germline V gene encodes CDR1 SEHNR and CDR2 FQNEAQ (reference sequence). CDR3 sequence (DNA): TGTGCCAGCAGCCCGGTCTTCGGCAATGAGCAGTTCTTC. Protein sequence: CASSPVFGNEQFF.

The rearrangement uses TRBV28 and TRBJ1-5; TRBD1 matches 8 bases. The CDR3 is made up of 15 amino acids. With 6 bases clipped from V and 1 base from J, the junction kept 5 bases outside the gene matches. Germline CDR1 is MDHEN and CDR2 is SYDVKM. Here the CDR3 DNA reads TGTGCCAGCAGAATATGGACAGGGAGCAATCAGCCCCAGCATTTT. Translated: CASRIWTGSNQPQHF.

This rearrangement joins TRBV5-1 to TRBJ2-1, with TRBD2 identical over 7 bases. Germline CDR1 and CDR2: SGHRS and YFSETQ. The length of the CDR3 is 17 residues. Trimming at V came to 4 bases and at J to 7 bases, leaving 17 bases not matched to a gene. In DNA, the CDR3 is TGCGCCAGCAGCCCGGTGGGGGGAGGGCCATTAAAAAATGAGCAGTTCTTC. Translated: CASSPVGGGPLKNEQFF.

The chain employs TRBV6-5 and TRBJ2-7; 7 positions agree with TRBD2. J gave up 4 bases and V 4 bases, and 13 bases lay outside the gene matches. This CDR3 region has 16 residues. Germline CDR1 reads MNHEY; CDR2 reads SVGAGI. The CDR3 protein is CASSWGGNGGEYEQYF. For the CDR3, the DNA is TGTGCCAGCAGTTGGGGGGGGAACGGGGGTGAATACGAGCAGTACTTC.

The chain couples TRBV7-9 to TRBJ2-1; 7 nucleotides agree with TRBD2. The CDR3 sequence is 15 residues long. V lost 4 bases and J lost 3; bases outside the gene matches: 6. Germline V gene data show CDR1 as SEHNR and CDR2 as FQNEAQ (reference sequence). CDR3 sequence: CASSYLSGRYNEQFF. Written as DNA, the CDR3 is TGTGCCAGCAGCTACCTTAGCGGGCGCTACAATGAGCAGTTCTTC.

This rearrangement joins TRBV2 to TRBJ1-1; D unclear. Trimming cost V 1 base and J 4 bases, with 13 bases left between them. The CDR3 is made up of 15 amino acids. The germline V gene encodes CDR1 SNHLY and CDR2 FYNNEI. For the CDR3, the DNA is TGTGCCAGCAGTGAAGAGGAAGAGGAACCCACTGAAGCTTTCTTT. This codes for CASSEEEEEPTEAFF.

The chain links TRBV6-5 to TRBJ1-3, with D unclear. The CDR3 is 13 residues long. Trimming left V 10 bases short and J 0 bases short, with 10 bases between. The germline V gene has CDR1 MNHEY and CDR2 SVGAGI. The DNA of the CDR3 is TGTGCCACCCGAGGGAGCTCTGGAAACACCATATATTTT. This translates into CATRGSSGNTIYF.

The V and J genes are TRBV19 and TRBJ2-3, with 14 bases identical to TRBD2. The V gene end was trimmed by 5 bases and the J gene end by 4 bases; junction bases not matched to a gene: 8. The germline CDR1 and CDR2 sequences are LNHDA and SQIVND (reference sequence). The CDR3 sequence is 17 residues long. Here the CDR3 reads CASSPLGLAGVADTQYF. CDR3 bases: TGTGCCAGTAGTCCCCTGGGACTAGCGGGAGTGGCAGATACGCAGTATTTT.

The rearrangement uses TRBV14 and TRBJ2-7; TRBD1 aligns across 10 bases. The CDR3 has 15 residues. Per the germline V gene, CDR1 is SGHDN and CDR2 is FVKESK. Trimming cost V 0 bases and J 2 bases; bases outside gene matches: 1. CDR3 loop: CASSQEGTGAYEQYF. CDR3 nucleotides: TGTGCCAGCAGCCAAGAGGGGACAGGGGCCTACGAGCAGTACTTC. The variable domain in full, with the rest retrieved from reference TRBV14 and TRBJ2-7, is EAGVTQFPSHSVIEKGQTVTLRCDPISGHDNLYWYRRVMGKEIKFLLHFVKESKQDESGMPNNRFLAERTGGTYSTLKVQPAELEDSGVYFCASSQEGTGAYEQYFGPGTRLTVT.

This clone is medium-sized by share. The chain recombines TRBV2 with TRBJ2-1, with a tentative D call TRBD2 (6 bases). The CDR3 loop spans 12 amino acids. The V end lost 8 bases, the J end lost 15 bases, and 20 bases lay between the germline ends. Germline V lookup: CDR1 SNHLY, CDR2 FYNNEI. This CDR3 is CASSNRDGSPFF. CDR3 DNA: TGTGCCAGCTCTAATAGAGACGGGAGTCCGTTCTTC.

The chain has TRBV28 and TRBJ2-5, with D maybe TRBD2 (6 bases). The J call could be wrong; TRBJ2-7 is a better fit for the DNA end. This CDR3 is 16 amino acids long. Germline V gives CDR1 MDHEN, CDR2 SYDVKM. The CDR3 region is CASTDPAGLGTYEQYF. CDR3 nucleotide sequence: TGTGCCAGTACGGACCCGGCGGGACTCGGGACCTACGAGCAGTACTTC.

The chain recombines TRBV27 with TRBJ2-7; 11 nucleotides match TRBD1. CDR1 is MNHEY and CDR2 is SMNVEV in the germline V gene (reference sequence). This CDR3 region has 15 residues. The V and J ends lost 5 bases and 7 bases, in that order; junction bases with no gene match: 10. The CDR3 DNA reads TGTGCCAGCAGTCCCAGGACAGGGGGCCCGCAGGAGCAGTACTTC. Amino acid sequence: CASSPRTGGPQEQYF.

The chain has TRBV7-9 and TRBJ2-4; D possibly corresponds to TRBD2 (6 bases). V gave up 5 bases and J gave up 0 bases, with 17 bases separating them. The CDR3 has 17 residues. Looked up from germline, CDR1 is SEHNR and CDR2 is FQNEAQ (reference sequence). CDR3 bases: TGTGCCAGCAGCCCCATAGGAGGGGAGCTAGCCAAAAACATTCAGTACTTC. It codes for CASSPIGGELAKNIQYF.

This clone came up once. This chain links TRBV4-1 with TRBJ2-7, with D maybe TRBD2 (7 bases). The CDR3 consists of 15 residues. Germline CDR1 is MGHRA and CDR2 is YSYEKL. V shed 6 bases and J shed 6 bases, with 21 bases lying between them. CDR3 DNA sequence: TGCGCCAGCAGTTGGGAGGGGGGAAATCTGGGCGAGCAGTACTTC. Its protein product is CASSWEGGNLGEQYF.

The rearrangement uses TRBV28 and TRBJ2-7; TRBD1 agrees at 7 bases. With V trimmed by 8 bases and J by 5 bases, 12 bases remained unmatched. Germline lookup yields CDR1 MDHEN and CDR2 SYDVKM. CDR3 length: 14 amino acids. The CDR3 coding sequence is TGTGCCAGCTCTCAGACAGGGCAGACCCACGAGCAGTACTTC. This codes for CASSQTGQTHEQYF.

The chain is built from TRBV28 and TRBJ2-7; D unresolved. Trimming took off 3 bases at V and 3 bases at J, with 3 bases between the two ends. The germline V gene encodes CDR1 MDHEN and CDR2 SYDVKM. This CDR3 region has 11 residues. CDR3 nucleotide sequence: TGTGCCAGCAGTTTCATCTACGAGCAGTACTTC. It translates to CASSFIYEQYF.